Detailed here is one TCR beta chain. Its cognate antigen is unknown. Repertoires were generated with immunoSEQ multiplex PCR, while TCRdb's copy carries only in-frame clones and drops some. Altogether 120,000 to 150,000 clones are present, roughly 91% being singletons, with the ten largest covering roughly 2%. This record comes from a study of T cell responses to AZD1222 COVID-19 vaccine. Across the study: Investigators merged groups given second doses at roughly 4 or roughly 12 weeks.

The germline V gene encodes CDR1 LNHDA and CDR2 SQIVND (reference sequence). The CDR3 is made up of 14 amino acids. Trimming took 5 bases from V and 5 from J, leaving 15 bases between them. Study results and caveats: Possibly, clonal diversity was underestimated; donors were largely white British and included more females.

V and J are TRBV19 and TRBJ2-5, with a possible D match to TRBD2 (6 bases). This receptor was obtained from an adult in good health. The material sequenced was peripheral blood, taken on day 0 of AZD1222 vaccination. CDR3 sequence: CASSGGAGKETQYF. CDR3 DNA: TGTGCCAGTAGTGGAGGGGCAGGGAAGGAGACCCAGTACTTC.